Given below is one TCR beta chain in context. Its antigen remains unidentified. The donor cohort consisted entirely of Caucasian adults residing in Nashville, Tennessee. The data belong to a study of shared clonotypes between healthy human individuals. Study-wide background: Serving as donors were two women and a few men, whose ages spanned 18 to 49. Study-level findings and limits: Only blood was sampled, and tissue TCR repertoires likely differ from blood ones.

Clones were sequenced by immunoSEQ multiplex PCR, and TCRdb holds only the in-frame ones, with some missing. The sample has about 470,000 clones, roughly 77% seen once; the top ten hold roughly 13%. This CDR3 has 16 residues. Germline CDR1 reads SGHTA; CDR2 reads FQGNSA. The V gene lost 5 bases and the J gene lost 2 bases, with 16 bases spanning the gap. The chain recombines TRBV7-2 with TRBJ1-5; possible D gene TRBD1, 5 bases. Sequencing input: PBMCs. The receptor's source is a woman in her forties in good health. Some clones in this sample may be carry-over from other donors' samples. CDR3 nucleotides: TGTGCCAGCAGCCCAGTAGGAGGGGCGGGCAATCAGCCCCAGCATTTT. It encodes CASSPVGGAGNQPQHF.